This T cell receptor (beta chain) came from a study of shared clonotypes between healthy human individuals. The CDR3 is 15 amino acids. Germline V gene data show CDR1 as SGHTS and CDR2 as YDEGEE. Trimming took off 0 bases at V and 7 bases at J, with 13 bases between the two ends. Some clones are missing from TCRdb's copy, which holds only in-frame ones; the method was immunoSEQ multiplex PCR. The profile covers 2 million to 2.5 million clones, with about 94% appearing a single time and 0.1% to 0.15% taken by the ten largest. Remarks on this clone: Antigen unknown.

Whole-study findings and limits: Some clonotypes were shared by all four sorted-subset donors, while others were not shared. The non-shared ones had lower generation probabilities than the shared ones.

The source is a man aged 18 to 29 in good health. The chain carries TRBV5-8 and TRBJ1-4; D may be TRBD1 (5 bases). The sample comprised naive CD4+ T cells sorted from blood. The subset denotes: CD45RA+ positively selected. The CDR3 sequence: CASSLGGGTREKLFF. Written as DNA, the CDR3 is TGTGCCAGCAGCTTGGGTGGGGGGACTCGTGAAAAACTGTTTTTT.